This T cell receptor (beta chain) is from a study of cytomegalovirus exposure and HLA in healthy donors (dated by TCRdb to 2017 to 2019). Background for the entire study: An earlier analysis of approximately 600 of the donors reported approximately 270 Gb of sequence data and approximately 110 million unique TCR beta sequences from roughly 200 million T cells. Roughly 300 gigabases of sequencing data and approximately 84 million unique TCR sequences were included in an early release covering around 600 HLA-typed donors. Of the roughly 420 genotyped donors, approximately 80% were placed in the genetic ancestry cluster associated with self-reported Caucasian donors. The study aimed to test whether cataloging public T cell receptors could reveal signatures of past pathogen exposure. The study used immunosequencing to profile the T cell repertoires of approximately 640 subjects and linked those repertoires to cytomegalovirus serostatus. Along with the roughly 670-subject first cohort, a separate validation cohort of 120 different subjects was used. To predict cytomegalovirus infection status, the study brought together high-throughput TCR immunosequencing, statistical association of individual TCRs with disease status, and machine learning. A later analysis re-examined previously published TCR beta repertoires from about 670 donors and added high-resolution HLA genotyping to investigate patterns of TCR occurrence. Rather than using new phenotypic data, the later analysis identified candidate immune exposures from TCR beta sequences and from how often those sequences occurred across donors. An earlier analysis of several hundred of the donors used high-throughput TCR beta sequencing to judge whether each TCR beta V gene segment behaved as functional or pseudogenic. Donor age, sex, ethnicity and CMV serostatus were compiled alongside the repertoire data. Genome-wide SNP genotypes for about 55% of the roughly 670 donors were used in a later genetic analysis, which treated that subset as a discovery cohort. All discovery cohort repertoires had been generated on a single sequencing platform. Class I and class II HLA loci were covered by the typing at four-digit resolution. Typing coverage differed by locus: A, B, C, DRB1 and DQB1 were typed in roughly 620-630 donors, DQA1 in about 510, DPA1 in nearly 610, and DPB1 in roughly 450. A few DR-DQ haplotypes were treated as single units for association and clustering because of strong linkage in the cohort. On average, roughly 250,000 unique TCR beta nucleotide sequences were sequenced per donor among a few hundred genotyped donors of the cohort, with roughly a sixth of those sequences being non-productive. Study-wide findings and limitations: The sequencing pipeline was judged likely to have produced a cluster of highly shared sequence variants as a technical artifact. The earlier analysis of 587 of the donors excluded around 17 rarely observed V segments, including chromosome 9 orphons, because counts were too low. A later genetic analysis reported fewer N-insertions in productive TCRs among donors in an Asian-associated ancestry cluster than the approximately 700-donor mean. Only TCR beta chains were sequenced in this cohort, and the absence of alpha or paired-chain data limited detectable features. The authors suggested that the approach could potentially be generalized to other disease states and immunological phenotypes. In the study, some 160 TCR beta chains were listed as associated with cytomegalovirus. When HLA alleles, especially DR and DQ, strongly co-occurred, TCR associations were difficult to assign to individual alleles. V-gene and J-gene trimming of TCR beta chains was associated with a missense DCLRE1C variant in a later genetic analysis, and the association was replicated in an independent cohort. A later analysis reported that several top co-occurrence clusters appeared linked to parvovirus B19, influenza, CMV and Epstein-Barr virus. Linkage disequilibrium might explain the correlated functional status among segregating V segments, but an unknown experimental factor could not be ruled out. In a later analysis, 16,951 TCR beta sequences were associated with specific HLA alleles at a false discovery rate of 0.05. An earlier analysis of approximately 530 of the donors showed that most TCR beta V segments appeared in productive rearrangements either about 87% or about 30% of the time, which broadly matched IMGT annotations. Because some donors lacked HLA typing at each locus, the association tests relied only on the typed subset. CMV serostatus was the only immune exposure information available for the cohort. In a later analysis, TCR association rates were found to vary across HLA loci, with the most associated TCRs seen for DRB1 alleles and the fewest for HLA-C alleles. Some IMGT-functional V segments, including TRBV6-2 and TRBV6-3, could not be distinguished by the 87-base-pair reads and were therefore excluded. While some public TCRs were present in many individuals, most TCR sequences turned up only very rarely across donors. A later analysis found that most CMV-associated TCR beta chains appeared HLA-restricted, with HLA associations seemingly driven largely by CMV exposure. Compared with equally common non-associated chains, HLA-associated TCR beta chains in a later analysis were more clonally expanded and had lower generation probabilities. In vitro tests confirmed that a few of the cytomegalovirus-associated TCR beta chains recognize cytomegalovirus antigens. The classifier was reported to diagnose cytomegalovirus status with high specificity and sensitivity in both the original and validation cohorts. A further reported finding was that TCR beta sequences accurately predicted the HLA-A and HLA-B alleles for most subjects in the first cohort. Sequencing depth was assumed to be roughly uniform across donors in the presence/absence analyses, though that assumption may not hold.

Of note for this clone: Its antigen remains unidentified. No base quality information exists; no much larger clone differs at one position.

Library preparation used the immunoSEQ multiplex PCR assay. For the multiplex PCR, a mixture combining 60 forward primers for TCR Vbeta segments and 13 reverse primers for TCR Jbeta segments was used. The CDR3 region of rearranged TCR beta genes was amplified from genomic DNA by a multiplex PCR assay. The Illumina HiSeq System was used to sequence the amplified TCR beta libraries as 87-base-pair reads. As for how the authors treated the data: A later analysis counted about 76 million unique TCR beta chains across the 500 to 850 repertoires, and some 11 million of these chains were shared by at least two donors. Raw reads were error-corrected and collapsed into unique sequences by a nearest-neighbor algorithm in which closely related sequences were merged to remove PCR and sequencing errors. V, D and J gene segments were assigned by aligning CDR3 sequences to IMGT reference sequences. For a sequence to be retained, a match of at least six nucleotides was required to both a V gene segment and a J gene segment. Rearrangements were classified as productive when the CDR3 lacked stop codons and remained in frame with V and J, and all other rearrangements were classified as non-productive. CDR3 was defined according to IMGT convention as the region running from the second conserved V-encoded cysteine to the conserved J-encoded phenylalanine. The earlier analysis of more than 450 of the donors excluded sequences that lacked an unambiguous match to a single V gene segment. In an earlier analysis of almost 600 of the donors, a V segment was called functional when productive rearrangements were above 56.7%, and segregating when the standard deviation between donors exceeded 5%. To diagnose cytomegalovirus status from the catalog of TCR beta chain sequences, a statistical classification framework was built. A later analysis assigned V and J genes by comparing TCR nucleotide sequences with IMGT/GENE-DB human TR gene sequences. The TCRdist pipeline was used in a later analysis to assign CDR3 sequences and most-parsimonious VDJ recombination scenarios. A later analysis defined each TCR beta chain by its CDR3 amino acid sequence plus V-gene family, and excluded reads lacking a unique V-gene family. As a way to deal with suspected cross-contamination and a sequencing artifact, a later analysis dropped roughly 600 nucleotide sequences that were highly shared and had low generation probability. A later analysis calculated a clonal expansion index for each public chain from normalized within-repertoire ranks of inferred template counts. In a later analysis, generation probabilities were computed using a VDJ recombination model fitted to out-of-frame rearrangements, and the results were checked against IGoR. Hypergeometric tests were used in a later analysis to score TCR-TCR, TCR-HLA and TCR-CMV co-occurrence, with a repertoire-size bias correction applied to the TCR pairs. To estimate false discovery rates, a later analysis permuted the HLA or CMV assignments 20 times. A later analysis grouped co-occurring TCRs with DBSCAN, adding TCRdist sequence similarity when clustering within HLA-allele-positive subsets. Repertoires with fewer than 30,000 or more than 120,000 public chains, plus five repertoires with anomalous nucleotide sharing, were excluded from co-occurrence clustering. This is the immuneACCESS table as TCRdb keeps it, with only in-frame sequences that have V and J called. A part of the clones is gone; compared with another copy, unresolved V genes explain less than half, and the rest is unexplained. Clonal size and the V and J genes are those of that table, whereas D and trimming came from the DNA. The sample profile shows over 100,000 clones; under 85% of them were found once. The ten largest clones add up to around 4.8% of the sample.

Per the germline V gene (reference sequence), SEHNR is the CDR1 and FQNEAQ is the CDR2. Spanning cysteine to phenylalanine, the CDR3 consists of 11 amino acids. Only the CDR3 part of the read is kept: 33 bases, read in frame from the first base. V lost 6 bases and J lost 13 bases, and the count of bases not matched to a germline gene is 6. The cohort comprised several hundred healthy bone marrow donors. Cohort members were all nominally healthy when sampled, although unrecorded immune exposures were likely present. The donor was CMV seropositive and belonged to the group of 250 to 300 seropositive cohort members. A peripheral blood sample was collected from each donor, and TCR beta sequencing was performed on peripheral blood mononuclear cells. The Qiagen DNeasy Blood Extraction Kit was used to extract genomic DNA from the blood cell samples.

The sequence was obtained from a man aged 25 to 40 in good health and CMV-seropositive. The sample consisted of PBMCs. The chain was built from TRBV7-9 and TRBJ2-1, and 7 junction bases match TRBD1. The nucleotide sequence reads TGTGCCAGCAGGCGACAGGGTGATCAGTTCTTC. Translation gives CASRRQGDQFF.